Shown below are 24 T cell receptor beta chains from a single sample sequenced in a study of CD8+CD57+ T cells in acquired aplastic anemia. Genomic DNA, serving as template, underwent TCR beta VDJ and CDR3 profiling. Using its own MiXCR run on the reads, TCRdb lists one record per CDR3 protein. Among 150,000 to 200,000 distinct CDR3 sequences listed, roughly 50% were seen once. The patients chosen for sequencing had shown expansion of CD8+CD57+ cells (detected by flow cytometry). The sequenced sample was sorted CD4+, CD8+, or CD8+CD57+ T cells (not recorded which) from PBMCs. These receptors were obtained from a human donor with aplastic anemia.

This clonotype was observed at least ten times. The genes are TRBV7-6 and TRBJ1-5; no reliable D call. The V gene lost 1 base and the J gene lost 4 bases, with 8 bases spanning the gap. Germline V gene sequence: CDR1 SGHVS, CDR2 FNYEAQ. The CDR3 is 14 amino acids. The CDR3 here is CASSLETGNQPQHF. CDR3 in DNA: TGTGCCAGCAGCTTAGAAACCGGAAATCAGCCCCAGCATTTT.

As DNA, the CDR3 is TGTGCCATCAGTGAAGGTAGGAGGGAAACTGAAGCTTTCTTT. Translation gives CAISEGRRETEAFF. The V call is TRBV10-3, the J call TRBJ1-1, with D unresolved. The ends were cut back, 3 bases at V and 5 bases at J, with 13 bases in the middle. Germline V gene sequence: CDR1 ENHRY, CDR2 SYGVKD. This CDR3 contains 14 residues.

In its sample, this clonotype was seen many times. The genes are TRBV3-1 and TRBJ2-5; D is unresolved. Deletions cut 4 bases from V and 4 bases from J, with 10 bases between. The CDR3 covers 13 residues. Germline CDR1 LGHDT, CDR2 YNNKEL (reference sequence). CDR3 DNA sequence: TGTGCCAGCAGCCCCTCCCTTTTAGAGACCCAGTACTTC. This codes for CASSPSLLETQYF.

This clonotype was seen a single time. V and J are TRBV19 and TRBJ2-1; 10 bases map to TRBD2. The CDR3 covers 14 residues. The junction had 8 bases not matched to a gene; V was cut back by 5 bases and J by 10 bases. The germline V gene encodes CDR1 LNHDA and CDR2 SQIVND (reference sequence). The CDR3, as DNA: TGTGCCAGTAGTTCGTTAGCGGGAGGTAAAGAGCAGTTCTTC. The encoded protein is CASSSLAGGKEQFF.

This clonotype came up many times. The rearrangement joins TRBV12-3 or TRBV12-4 to TRBJ1-2, with D maybe TRBD1 (5 bases). V lost 1 base and J 8 bases, leaving 11 bases between the germline ends. The CDR3 runs 13 residues. The CDR3 sequence: CASSLGSGLGYTF. The CDR3 DNA reads TGTGCCAGCAGTTTAGGGTCAGGGTTGGGCTACACCTTC.

This clonotype was seen at least ten times. V is TRBV5-8 and J is TRBJ1-6, with 9 bases matching TRBD1. Germline CDR1 SGHTS, CDR2 YDEGEE. The CDR3 length is 14 residues. Germline trimming cut 4 bases from V and 7 bases from J; bases unmatched to any gene: 3. CDR3: CASSSGQGNSPLHF. CDR3 DNA sequence: TGTGCCAGCAGCAGCGGACAGGGGAATTCACCCCTCCACTTT.

This clonotype counts as medium-sized. V is TRBV7-2 and J is TRBJ2-5; a possible D gene is TRBD1 (6 bases). V was shortened by 5 bases and J by 5 bases, with 12 bases between the two germline ends. The CDR3 runs 13 residues. Germline V gives CDR1 SGHTA, CDR2 FQGNSA. The CDR3 spells CASSPQGQETQYF. CDR3 DNA: TGTGCCAGCAGCCCACAGGGTCAGGAGACCCAGTACTTC.

In this sample, this clonotype turned up many times. J is TRBJ2-1 and V is TRBV11-2, with TRBD2 matching 9 bases. Germline V CDR1 and CDR2: SGHAT, FQNNGV. V lost 2 bases to trimming and J lost 13 bases; unmatched junction nucleotides: 12. The CDR3 loop spans 15 amino acids. CDR3 coding DNA: TGTGCCAGCAGCTTAACCGGGACTAGCTTTTCGAGCCAGTTCTTC. Its protein is CASSLTGTSFSSQFF. Using reference TRBV11-2 and TRBJ2-1 for the parts outside the CDR3, the full variable domain is EAGVAQSPRYKIIEKRQSVAFWCNPISGHATLYWYQQILGQGPKLLIQFQNNGVVDDSQLPKDRFSAERLKGVDSTLKIQPAKLEDSAVYLCASSLTGTSFSSQFFGPGTRLTVL.

The rearrangement joins TRBV15 to TRBJ2-7, with 9 bases aligning to TRBD1. V was clipped by 4 bases and J by 3 bases; unmatched bases: 4. Germline CDR1 and CDR2: LNHNV and YYDKDF (reference sequence). The CDR3 spans 14 residues. This chain's CDR3 is CATSNSGQGYEQYF. DNA of the CDR3: TGTGCCACCAGCAACTCGGGACAGGGCTACGAGCAGTACTTC.

This chain connects TRBV6-1 to TRBJ2-1, with 11 bases identical to TRBD2. This CDR3 is 15 amino acids long. With 5 bases clipped from V and 9 bases from J, the junction kept 9 bases outside the gene matches. Germline-derived CDR1 and CDR2 are MNHNS and SASEGT. This chain's CDR3 is CASSSVAGGGGEQFF. The CDR3 nucleotides are TGTGCCAGCAGTTCTGTAGCGGGGGGGGGCGGTGAGCAGTTCTTC.

V usage is TRBV2 and J usage is TRBJ2-3; D not certain. This CDR3 comprises 11 residues. CDR1 SNHLY and CDR2 FYNNEI come from the germline V gene. With 7 bases removed from V and 7 bases from J, the gap between germline ends came to 9 bases. The CDR3 bases are TGTGCCAGCACCTCTGATTATACGCAGTATTTT. It codes for CASTSDYTQYF.

The chain links TRBV9 to TRBJ1-1, with D perhaps TRBD1 (5 bases). The CDR3 contains 14 residues. V lost 6 bases to trimming and J lost 3 bases, with 15 bases between them. CDR1 SGDLS and CDR2 YYNGEE come from the germline V gene. The CDR3 sequence is CASIIEGLDTEAFF. CDR3 sequence (DNA): TGTGCCAGCATCATTGAGGGGCTCGACACTGAAGCTTTCTTT. Supplemented by reference TRBV9 and TRBJ1-1, the full variable domain reads DSGVTQTPKHLITATGQRVTLRCSPRSGDLSVYWYQQSLDQGLQFLIQYYNGEERAKGNILERFSAQQFPDLHSELNLSSLELGDSALYFCASIIEGLDTEAFFGQGTRLTVV.

This clonotype was seen repeatedly, ten times or more. The J gene is TRBJ1-1, the V gene TRBV5-1; weak D call: TRBD1 (5 bases). Per the germline V gene, CDR1 is SGHRS and CDR2 is YFSETQ. V lost 4 bases to trimming and J lost 1 base, with 14 bases between them. The CDR3 covers 15 residues. The CDR3 DNA follows: TGCGCCAGCAGCGTCTCCGGGACGGCGAACACTGAAGCTTTCTTT. This sequence encodes CASSVSGTANTEAFF.

The gene calls are TRBV7-9 and TRBJ1-1; D remains unclear. This CDR3 contains 15 residues. Germline V gene data show CDR1 as SEHNR and CDR2 as FQNEAQ (reference sequence). Trimming took off 2 bases at V and 4 bases at J, with 14 bases between the two ends. The CDR3: CASSLIQPRVTEAFF. The CDR3 DNA sequence: TGTGCCAGCAGCTTAATACAACCTCGGGTCACTGAAGCTTTCTTT.

The chain joins TRBV7-2 to TRBJ1-5; D perhaps matches TRBD1 (5 bases). The germline gives CDR1 SGHTA, CDR2 FQGNSA. Trimming pared 4 bases from V and 7 bases from J, leaving 17 bases between. The CDR3 consists of 15 residues. CDR3: CASSSGAGMQQPQHF. The CDR3 DNA follows: TGTGCCAGCAGCTCCGGGGCAGGGATGCAGCAGCCCCAGCATTTT.

This clonotype came up a few times. J is TRBJ2-1 and V is TRBV11-1; 10 nucleotides align to TRBD1. The CDR3 spans 14 residues. The germline gives CDR1 SGHAT, CDR2 FQDESV (reference sequence). J gave up 8 bases and V 5 bases, and 6 bases lay outside the gene matches. The CDR3 protein is CASSPGQGVDEQFF. The CDR3 coding sequence is TGTGCCAGCAGCCCCGGACAGGGGGTAGATGAGCAGTTCTTC.

This clonotype showed up many times. This rearrangement joins TRBV20-1 to TRBJ2-7, with 9 positions matching TRBD1. The J segment lost 6 bases and the V segment lost 5 bases, leaving 8 bases of the junction unmatched. CDR3 size: 13 residues. In germline, CDR1 is DFQATT, CDR2 SNEGSKA (reference sequence). The DNA of the CDR3 is TGCAGTGCTTCGGACAGGGGATCGGGCGAGCAGTACTTC. Protein sequence: CSASDRGSGEQYF.

In the case of this clonotype: A much larger clone sits a single nucleotide away, making a read error possible. The rearrangement uses TRBV11-1 and TRBJ2-5; weak D call: TRBD2 (7 bases). The length of the CDR3 is 15 residues. Per germline, CDR1 SGHAT and CDR2 FQDESV (reference sequence). The CDR3 nucleotides read TGTGCCAGCAGGTTAGCGTCGGGGGGCGATGGGACCCAGTACTTC. It is translated as CASRLASGGDGTQYF. The full variable domain, with the rest looked up from reference TRBV11-1 and TRBJ2-5, is EAEVAQSPRYKITEKSQAVAFWCDPISGHATLYWYRQILGQGPELLVQFQDESVVDDSQLPKDRFSAERLKGVDSTLKIQPAELGDSAMYLCASRLASGGDGTQYFGPGTRLLVL.

This clonotype has only a few counts. The chain links TRBV20-1 to TRBJ2-3, with 7 bases lining up with TRBD2. This CDR3 has 16 residues. Germline trimming cut 0 bases from V and 0 bases from J; bases unmatched to any gene: 6. Germline lookup yields CDR1 DFQATT and CDR2 SNEGSKA (reference sequence). The CDR3 region is CSARDWRETSTDTQYF. The CDR3 bases are TGCAGTGCTAGAGATTGGCGGGAGACGAGCACAGATACGCAGTATTTT.

The rearrangement uses TRBV24-1 and TRBJ1-3, with a possible D match to TRBD1 (5 bases). The germline V gene has CDR1 KGHDR and CDR2 SFDVKD. CDR3 size: 14 residues. The V end was cut by 2 bases, the J end by 5 bases, with 9 bases between. CDR3 sequence: CATSDSGSRNTIYF. The CDR3 bases are TGTGCCACCAGTGATTCAGGGTCTCGAAACACCATATATTTT.

The table lists this clonotype with a count of one. The chain links TRBV29-1 to TRBJ2-7; a possible D gene is TRBD1 (6 bases). CDR3 length: 10 residues. Germline loops: CDR1 SQVTM, CDR2 ANQGSEA. CDR3 DNA sequence: TGCGTTGCCCGGACAGCCGAGCAGTACTTC. It translates to CVARTAEQYF.

The chain joins TRBV11-3 to TRBJ2-7; D ambiguous. V gave up 1 base and J gave up 3 bases, with 10 bases separating them. Germline lookup yields CDR1 SGHNT and CDR2 YENEEA. The CDR3 is 14 residues long. The CDR3 spells CASSLGPTSYEQYF. CDR3 DNA: TGTGCCAGCAGCTTAGGGCCTACAAGCTACGAGCAGTACTTC.

CDR3 in DNA: TGTGCCAGCGCGGGCACCCCGAATGAAAAACTGTTTTTT. This translates into CASAGTPNEKLFF. The chain carries TRBV6-1 and TRBJ1-4; D is unclear. CDR1 and CDR2 (germline): MNHNS, SASEGT. V lost 8 bases and J 5 bases, leaving 12 bases between the germline ends. The CDR3 has 13 residues.

J is TRBJ1-2 and V is TRBV29-1; D possibly corresponds to TRBD1 (5 bases). V was trimmed by 7 bases and J by 3 bases, leaving 9 bases between them. Germline V gene data show CDR1 as SQVTM and CDR2 as ANQGSEA. There are 11 residues in the CDR3. CDR3 in amino acids: CSGGVDYGYTF. CDR3 DNA: TGCAGCGGAGGGGTTGACTATGGCTACACCTTC.